The 32 T cell receptor beta chains reported below all come from one sample, sequenced in a study of shared clonotypes between healthy human individuals. Method: immunoSEQ multiplex PCR; TCRdb's copy keeps in-frame clones and lacks some. The data hold some 2 million clones, with 85% to 95% observed a single time. Sequences were obtained from naive CD4+ T cells sorted from blood. As to subset: CD45RA+ positively selected. The receptor set was obtained from a man aged 18 to 30 in good health.

The genes are TRBV6-5 and TRBJ1-3; no definite D call. Trimming removed 6 bases from V and 0 bases from J, with 12 bases in between. Germline V gene sequence: CDR1 MNHEY, CDR2 SVGAGI. This CDR3 comprises 15 residues. The CDR3: CASSPRGISGNTIYF. CDR3 DNA sequence: TGTGCCAGCAGCCCGAGAGGGATCTCTGGAAACACCATATATTTT.

The J gene is TRBJ2-7, the V gene TRBV10-2, with a weak D call TRBD1 (6 bases). Germline lookup yields CDR1 WSHSY and CDR2 SAAADI. V gave up 4 bases and J gave up 3 bases, with 19 bases separating them. The CDR3 sequence is 16 residues long. The CDR3 bases are TGCGCCAGCAGTGGGGGGACACTTTGGGGGTACTACGAGCAGTACTTC. Translated: CASSGGTLWGYYEQYF.

The chain couples TRBV15 to TRBJ1-5; 7 bases line up with TRBD1. The CDR3 runs to 14 residues. From germline, CDR1 is LNHNV and CDR2 YYDKDF (reference sequence). V gave up 4 bases and J gave up 11 bases; unmatched junction bases: 11. This CDR3 reads CATSIQQGQSAQHF. In DNA form, the CDR3 reads TGTGCCACCAGCATACAACAGGGGCAATCAGCCCAGCATTTT.

The chain's CDR3 is CAWSVIGGKNTEAFF. The CDR3 region has the DNA TGTGCCTGGAGTGTCATCGGCGGGAAGAACACTGAAGCTTTCTTT. The chain employs TRBV30 and TRBJ1-1; D is unclear. This CDR3 comprises 15 residues. V dropped 0 bases and J dropped 1 base, with 12 bases sitting between them. CDR1 is GTSNPN, CDR2 SVGIG, per germline (reference sequence).

Turning to this clone: One base away lies a much larger clone, so this may be a sequencing read error. The CDR3 region is CASSQDCGESWYEQYF. The CDR3 nucleotides read TGCGCCAGCAGCCAAGACTGTGGGGAAAGCTGGTACGAGCAGTACTTC. This sequence joins TRBV4-3 and TRBJ2-7; D uncertain. The CDR3 runs to 16 residues. Germline V gives CDR1 LGHNA, CDR2 YSLEER. Trimming took off 0 bases at V and 4 bases at J, with 16 bases between the two ends.

Here the CDR3 reads CASSPRDRATEAFF. The CDR3 region has the DNA TGTGCCAGCAGCCCGCGGGACAGGGCTACTGAAGCTTTCTTT. This chain uses TRBV11-2 with TRBJ1-1, with TRBD1 identical over 9 bases. Germline CDR1 SGHAT, CDR2 FQNNGV. Germline trimming cut 5 bases from V and 5 bases from J; bases unmatched to any gene: 6. The CDR3 runs 14 residues. The whole variable domain, remainder taken from reference TRBV11-2 and TRBJ1-1, is EAGVAQSPRYKIIEKRQSVAFWCNPISGHATLYWYQQILGQGPKLLIQFQNNGVVDDSQLPKDRFSAERLKGVDSTLKIQPAKLEDSAVYLCASSPRDRATEAFFGQGTRLTVV.

The chain carries TRBV2 and TRBJ1-5; 7 nucleotides align to TRBD1. Germline CDR1 reads SNHLY; CDR2 reads FYNNEI. The V segment lost 6 bases and the J segment 1 base; nucleotides outside the gene matches: 6. CDR3 length: 15 residues. CDR3 DNA sequence: TGTGCCAGCAGCCCGGAACAGGGGAGCAATCAGCCCCAGCATTTT. Translation: CASSPEQGSNQPQHF.

V gene TRBV30 combines with J gene TRBJ1-2; no reliable D call. This CDR3 has 12 amino acids. The V and J ends lost 5 bases and 4 bases respectively, with 11 bases between them. CDR1 is GTSNPN and CDR2 is SVGIG in the germline V gene (reference sequence). The CDR3 DNA sequence: TGTGCCTGGGGGGAATCCTTCTATGGCTACACCTTC. Its protein is CAWGESFYGYTF. Filled out from reference TRBV30 and TRBJ1-2, the complete variable domain reads SQTIHQWPATLVQPVGSPLSLECTVEGTSNPNLYWYRQAAGRGLQLLFYSVGIGQISSEVPQNLSASRPQDRQFILSSKKLLLSDSGFYLCAWGESFYGYTFGSGTRLTVV.

On this clone: The sample carries other DNA sequences with the same CDR3. The chain joins TRBV6-5 to TRBJ1-2; 7 nucleotides agree with TRBD1. Looked up from germline, CDR1 is MNHEY and CDR2 is SVGAGI. The V and J ends lost 0 bases and 4 bases, in that order; junction bases with no gene match: 2. This CDR3 contains 14 residues. CDR3: CASSYSRQGYGYTF. The CDR3 nucleotides read TGTGCCAGCAGTTACTCGAGACAGGGCTATGGCTACACCTTC.

This chain joins TRBV5-7 and TRBJ1-5; D gene ambiguous. TRBV5-7 is sorted into the ORF group, with uncertain function. With 1 base removed from V and 0 bases from J, the gap between germline ends came to 8 bases. There are 15 residues in the CDR3. DNA for the CDR3: TGTGCCAGCAGCTTGTGTCGGAATAGCAATCAGCCCCAGCATTTT. Its translation is CASSLCRNSNQPQHF.

The rearrangement joins TRBV6-1 to TRBJ1-1; 7 nucleotides line up with TRBD1. The V gene end was trimmed by 4 bases and the J gene end by 0 bases; junction bases not matched to a gene: 5. There are 15 residues in the CDR3. CDR1 and CDR2 (germline): MNHNS, SASEGT. The CDR3 DNA reads TGTGCCAGCAGTGGGCCCGGGACAGTGAACACTGAAGCTTTCTTT. Translating it yields CASSGPGTVNTEAFF.

Points on this clone: The sample has other DNA sequences that encode this CDR3 too. The chain recombines TRBV5-1 with TRBJ1-1, with TRBD1 as a possible D gene (6 bases). The ends were cut back, 0 bases at V and 5 bases at J, with 11 bases in the middle. The germline CDR1 and CDR2 sequences are SGHRS and YFSETQ. The CDR3 consists of 14 residues. The DNA of the CDR3 is TGCGCCAGCAGCTTGGCCCAAGGGGGGACTGAAGCTTTCTTT. Translating it yields CASSLAQGGTEAFF.

The V gene is TRBV9, the J gene TRBJ1-3, with 8 bases matching TRBD1. CDR3 length: 15 amino acids. V trimming: 4 bases; J trimming: 1 base; junction bases outside the gene matches: 4. The germline gives CDR1 SGDLS, CDR2 YYNGEE. The CDR3 DNA reads TGTGCCAGCAGCACGACAGGGGCGTCTGGAAACACCATATATTTT. This translates into CASSTTGASGNTIYF. The full variable domain, in which reference TRBV9 and TRBJ1-3 provide the parts outside the CDR3, is DSGVTQTPKHLITATGQRVTLRCSPRSGDLSVYWYQQSLDQGLQFLIQYYNGEERAKGNILERFSAQQFPDLHSELNLSSLELGDSALYFCASSTTGASGNTIYFGEGSWLTVV.

The chain couples TRBV7-9 to TRBJ2-1; D is unresolved. The CDR3 is 11 residues long. V was clipped by 1 base and J by 12 bases, with 7 bases between them. In germline, CDR1 is SEHNR, CDR2 FQNEAQ (reference sequence). The CDR3: CASSLESWQFF. Written as DNA, the CDR3 is TGTGCCAGCAGCTTAGAGTCGTGGCAGTTCTTC.

V usage is TRBV6-1 and J usage is TRBJ2-5; D is undetermined. Germline V lookup: CDR1 MNHNS, CDR2 SASEGT. The CDR3 has 13 residues. V shed 7 bases and J shed 5 bases, with 14 bases lying between them. The CDR3 DNA reads TGTGCCAGCAAGTCCCAGCTTTTCGAGACCCAGTACTTC. It translates to CASKSQLFETQYF.

On this clone itself: This sample includes further DNA sequences coding for the same CDR3. The J gene is TRBJ1-4, the V gene TRBV5-1, with 8 bases identical to TRBD1. Germline trimming cut 0 bases from V and 0 bases from J; bases unmatched to any gene: 1. The CDR3 covers 16 residues. The V gene's germline CDR1 is SGHRS and CDR2 YFSETQ. Here the CDR3 reads CASSLGQGSTNEKLFF. In nucleotides, the CDR3 is TGCGCCAGCAGCTTGGGACAGGGGTCAACTAATGAAAAACTGTTTTTT.

This chain uses TRBV6-5 with TRBJ1-2; D uncertain. The CDR3 is made up of 15 amino acids. Germline CDR1 and CDR2: MNHEY and SVGAGI. V shed 2 bases and J shed 0 bases, with 10 bases lying between them. In DNA, the CDR3 is TGTGCCAGCAGTTACAACATCGAAGCTAACTATGGCTACACCTTC. It is translated as CASSYNIEANYGYTF.

The rearrangement uses TRBV30 and TRBJ1-6; 11 nucleotides line up with TRBD1. This CDR3 region has 14 residues. J lost 8 bases, V lost 4 bases, and 4 bases had no gene match. Germline values: CDR1 GTSNPN, CDR2 SVGIG (reference sequence). This CDR3 reads CAWKGQGGYSPLHF. Written as DNA, the CDR3 is TGTGCCTGGAAGGGACAGGGGGGATATTCACCCCTCCACTTT.

This clone came up once. This chain links TRBV5-6 with TRBJ2-7; the match to TRBD1 covers 8 bases. Losses at the gene ends were 3 bases for V and 3 bases for J; bases not matched to a gene: 2. Germline V gene lookup returns CDR1 SGHDT and CDR2 YYEEEE. The CDR3 consists of 13 residues. The CDR3 protein is CASSWTGRYEQYF. CDR3 DNA: TGTGCCAGCAGCTGGACAGGGCGCTACGAGCAGTACTTC.

The chain is built from TRBV19 and TRBJ1-1, with unresolved D. The V gene lost 5 bases and the J gene lost 3 bases, with 13 bases spanning the gap. The CDR3 runs to 14 residues. Germline V gives CDR1 LNHDA, CDR2 SQIVND (reference sequence). The CDR3 nucleotides read TGTGCCAGTAGTCTCAAGACCGGTCACACTGAAGCTTTCTTT. Translating it yields CASSLKTGHTEAFF.

The genes are TRBV27 and TRBJ2-7, with D possibly being TRBD2 (6 bases). The CDR3 totals 14 residues. Trimming left V 2 bases short and J 4 bases short, with 12 bases between. Germline values: CDR1 MNHEY, CDR2 SMNVEV (reference sequence). The CDR3 DNA reads TGTGCCAGCAGTTTAGGGGGGATGGATTACGAGCAGTACTTC. Its translation: CASSLGGMDYEQYF.

This clone was seen a single time. The chain carries TRBV7-2 and TRBJ2-1; no clear D gene. Trimming shortened V by 0 bases and J by 7 bases, and 10 bases separated the two germline ends. This CDR3 is 14 amino acids long. The germline V gene encodes CDR1 SGHTA and CDR2 FQGNSA. This CDR3 is CASSLALQRNEQFF. The CDR3 bases are TGTGCCAGCAGCTTAGCCCTACAGAGGAATGAGCAGTTCTTC.

This chain uses TRBV7-2 with TRBJ2-7, with D hard to call. Looked up from germline, CDR1 is SGHTA and CDR2 is FQGNSA. The CDR3 runs 15 residues. V lost 2 bases and J lost 0, with 11 bases in between. For the CDR3, the DNA is TGTGCCAGCAGCTTATCCAGGACCAGCTCCTACGAGCAGTACTTC. Translating gives CASSLSRTSSYEQYF. Full variable domain (missing parts from reference TRBV7-2 and TRBJ2-7): GAGVSQSPSNKVTEKGKDVELRCDPISGHTALYWYRQSLGQGLEFLIYFQGNSAPDKSGLPSDRFSAERTGGSVSTLTIQRTQQEDSAVYLCASSLSRTSSYEQYFGPGTRLTVT.

The J gene is TRBJ2-7, the V gene TRBV19; 7 bases match TRBD2. This CDR3 comprises 14 residues. V shed 4 bases, J shed 3 bases, and the junction held 6 bases outside the gene matches. Germline-derived CDR1 and CDR2 are LNHDA and SQIVND (reference sequence). CDR3 amino acids: CASSNGAGIYEQYF. The DNA for the CDR3 is TGTGCCAGTAGTAACGGAGCGGGAATCTACGAGCAGTACTTC.

In this sample, this clone turned up once. The rearrangement links TRBV5-4 to TRBJ1-2; no clear D. There are 13 residues in the CDR3. The germline V gene has CDR1 SGHNT and CDR2 YYREEE (reference sequence). V was clipped by 6 bases and J by 4 bases, with 13 bases between them. This CDR3 reads CASTWEGRYGYTF. The CDR3, as DNA: TGTGCCAGCACCTGGGAGGGTCGCTATGGCTACACCTTC.

V gene TRBV11-2 combines with J gene TRBJ1-1, with a possible D match to TRBD1 (5 bases). Deletions cut 7 bases from V and 1 base from J, with 13 bases between. The germline V gene encodes CDR1 SGHAT and CDR2 FQNNGV. The CDR3 extends over 14 amino acids. CDR3 coding DNA: TGTGCCAGCACCCGGACATCCGGGAACACTGAAGCTTTCTTT. Translated: CASTRTSGNTEAFF.

CDR3 protein: CASTGSYNEQFF. The CDR3 DNA is TGTGCCAGCACGGGCTCCTACAATGAGCAGTTCTTC. The genes are TRBV6-6 and TRBJ2-1; D is uncertain. Trimming pared 7 bases from V and 0 bases from J, leaving 4 bases between. The CDR3 runs to 12 residues. From germline, CDR1 is MNHNY and CDR2 SVGAGI (reference sequence).

V is TRBV28 and J is TRBJ1-5; unclear D gene. CDR3 length equals 13 residues. V was shortened by 8 bases and J by 3 bases, with 11 bases between the two germline ends. The germline V gene encodes CDR1 MDHEN and CDR2 SYDVKM. CDR3: CASVWLANQPQHF. The CDR3 DNA sequence: TGTGCCAGCGTGTGGCTAGCCAATCAGCCCCAGCATTTT. Variable domain in full (rest from reference TRBV28 and TRBJ1-5): DVKVTQSSRYLVKRTGEKVFLECVQDMDHENMFWYRQDPGLGLRLIYFSYDVKMKEKGDIPEGYSVSREKKERFSLILESASTNQTSMYLCASVWLANQPQHFGDGTRLSIL.

The CDR3 DNA sequence: TGTGCCAGCAGTTACTCGCGGTGGACGAACACTGAAGCTTTCTTT. This gives the protein CASSYSRWTNTEAFF. The genes are TRBV6-5 and TRBJ1-1; D not certain. CDR1 and CDR2 (germline): MNHEY, SVGAGI. The CDR3 covers 15 residues. Trimming took off 0 bases at V and 1 base at J, with 9 bases between the two ends.

The chain uses TRBV7-9 and TRBJ1-6; unclear D gene. Per germline, CDR1 SEHNR and CDR2 FQNEAQ (reference sequence). V shed 4 bases and J shed 7 bases, with 8 bases lying between them. The CDR3 sequence is 13 residues long. The CDR3 loop is CASSYDLNSPLHF. For the CDR3, the DNA is TGTGCCAGCAGCTACGACTTGAATTCACCCCTCCACTTT.

The chain uses TRBV7-8 and TRBJ2-7; perhaps D is TRBD1 or TRBD2 (5 bases each). Trimming left V 5 bases short and J 7 bases short, with 18 bases between. The germline CDR1 and CDR2 sequences are SGHVS and FQNEAQ. CDR3 length: 14 amino acids. The CDR3 reads CASSKDTPTGEQYF. As DNA, the CDR3 is TGTGCCAGCAGCAAGGACACCCCGACGGGGGAGCAGTACTTC. Full variable domain (outside the CDR3, taken from reference TRBV7-8 and TRBJ2-7): GAGVSQSPRYKVAKRGQDVALRCDPISGHVSLFWYQQALGQGPEFLTYFQNEAQLDKSGLPSDRFFAERPEGSVSTLKIQRTQQEDSAVYLCASSKDTPTGEQYFGPGTRLTVT.

This sequence joins TRBV27 and TRBJ1-2, with 11 bases aligning to TRBD1. The CDR3 loop spans 13 amino acids. The V gene end was trimmed by 5 bases and the J gene end by 6 bases; junction bases not matched to a gene: 2. The germline gives CDR1 MNHEY, CDR2 SMNVEV (reference sequence). The CDR3 sequence: CASSTDRGHGYTF. The CDR3 DNA reads as TGTGCCAGCAGTACGGACAGGGGGCATGGCTACACCTTC.